One and the same sample provided the 31 T cell receptor beta chains below, sequenced in a study of CD8 T cells in ankylosing spondylitis. TCRdb reprocessed the 5' RACE reads with MiXCR, giving one entry per CDR3 protein. The sample has roughly 180,000 distinct CDR3 sequences, 13% seen once. The specimen was blood, either unsorted or a sorted T cell fraction (not recorded which). These receptors were collected from a female donor with ankylosing spondylitis or in good health (not recorded which).

About this clonotype: A much larger clone lies one base from this, so it may be a read error. The chain links TRBV5-1 to TRBJ2-5, with D hard to call. Germline V gene lookup returns CDR1 SGHRS and CDR2 YFSETQ. The CDR3 contains 14 residues. The CDR3 DNA reads as TGCGCCAGCAGCTTGGGTATTAGAATGGAGACCCTGTACTTC. Protein sequence: CASSLGIRMETLYF.

The sample holds many counts of this clonotype. V usage is TRBV27 and J usage is TRBJ1-3, with D unclear. CDR3 size: 13 residues. Germline V gene data show CDR1 as MNHEY and CDR2 as SMNVEV (reference sequence). The ends were cut back, 6 bases at V and 10 bases at J, with 16 bases in the middle. CDR3 amino acids: CASRSDGGRTIYF. The CDR3 coding sequence is TGTGCCAGCAGATCGGACGGCGGTAGGACCATATATTTT.

This sequence joins TRBV11-2 and TRBJ2-3, with TRBD2 matching over 11 bases. The germline V gene encodes CDR1 SGHAT and CDR2 FQNNGV. J was trimmed by 0 bases and V by 3 bases; bases with no gene match: 11. The CDR3 extends over 19 amino acids. Here the CDR3 reads CASSFTGTSGAPSTDTQYF. CDR3 DNA: TGTGCCAGCAGCTTCACGGGGACTAGCGGAGCCCCTAGCACAGATACGCAGTATTTT.

This clonotype has a count of ten or more. The chain joins TRBV5-1 to TRBJ2-1; 14 nucleotides align to TRBD2. This CDR3 has 16 amino acids. Germline loops: CDR1 SGHRS, CDR2 YFSETQ. The V gene end was trimmed by 4 bases and the J gene end by 6 bases; junction bases not matched to a gene: 6. In DNA form, the CDR3 reads TGCGCCAGCAGCAAAAGGGGACTAGCGGGGGTCAATGAGCAGTTCTTC. Its translation is CASSKRGLAGVNEQFF.

The CDR3, as DNA: TGCAGTGCAAGTGGGCTAGCGGGAGCCTCCTACGAGCAGTACTTC. The encoded protein is CSASGLAGASYEQYF. The J gene is TRBJ2-7, the V gene TRBV20-1, with TRBD2 identical over 10 bases. V shed 6 bases, J shed 0 bases, and the junction held 8 bases outside the gene matches. Per germline, CDR1 DFQATT and CDR2 SNEGSKA (reference sequence). CDR3 size: 15 residues.

This clonotype was detected a few times. V and J are TRBV7-2 and TRBJ2-7, with 10 bases matching TRBD2. Germline CDR1 is SGHTA and CDR2 is FQGNSA. This CDR3 has 15 residues. V lost 6 bases, J lost 3 bases, and 8 bases stayed unmatched. The CDR3, as DNA: TGTGCCAGCAGACCACCGAGCGGGAGGGACTACGAGCAGTACTTC. Translated: CASRPPSGRDYEQYF.

This clonotype was seen many times. The chain links TRBV28 to TRBJ2-3; 8 nucleotides align to TRBD2. J was trimmed by 0 bases and V by 6 bases; bases with no gene match: 20. There are 20 residues in the CDR3. The germline V gene encodes CDR1 MDHEN and CDR2 SYDVKM. Written as DNA, the CDR3 is TGTGCCAGCAGCGACGCCTTAGGACTAGCCCTAGCGGTTAGCACAGATACGCAGTATTTT. It codes for CASSDALGLALAVSTDTQYF.

The rearrangement joins TRBV7-9 to TRBJ2-7; D is undetermined. V lost 7 bases and J 4 bases, leaving 14 bases between the germline ends. CDR1 and CDR2 (germline): SEHNR, FQNEAQ (reference sequence). The CDR3 runs to 13 residues. The CDR3 region is CASTPGSTYEQYF. The CDR3, as DNA: TGTGCCAGCACCCCTGGATCAACTTACGAGCAGTACTTC. The entire variable domain, with the rest obtained from reference TRBV7-9 and TRBJ2-7, is as follows: DTGVSQNPRHKITKRGQNVTFRCDPISEHNRLYWYRQTLGQGPEFLTYFQNEAQLEKSRLLSDRFSAERPKGSFSTLEIQRTEQGDSAMYLCASTPGSTYEQYFGPGTRLTVT.

Ten or more counts support this clonotype. This chain uses TRBV5-5 with TRBJ1-2, with 9 bases fitting TRBD1. The CDR3 runs to 15 residues. Germline trimming cut 0 bases from V and 8 bases from J; bases unmatched to any gene: 8. Germline V gives CDR1 SGHKS, CDR2 YYEKEE (reference sequence). Here the CDR3 reads CASSLEGQGTGGYTF. The CDR3 coding sequence is TGTGCCAGCAGCTTGGAGGGACAGGGTACGGGGGGCTACACCTTC.

As to this clonotype: A read error is possible here, since a much larger clone lies one base away. The chain's CDR3 is CASSWAWINQPQHF. In nucleotides, the CDR3 is TGTGCCAGCAGTTGGGCTTGGATTAATCAGCCCCAGCATTTT. The V and J genes are TRBV28 and TRBJ1-5; D is unclear. Germline loops: CDR1 MDHEN, CDR2 SYDVKM. Trimming cost V 4 bases and J 4 bases, with 11 bases left between them. This CDR3 contains 14 residues. Together with reference TRBV28 and TRBJ1-5, the CDR3 gives the full variable domain: DVKVTQSSRYLVKRTGEKVFLECVQDMDHENMFWYRQDPGLGLRLIYFSYDVKMKEKGDIPEGYSVSREKKERFSLILESASTNQTSMYLCASSWAWINQPQHFGDGTRLSIL.

This clonotype was picked up a small number of times. The chain has TRBV19 and TRBJ1-4; D gene uncertain. Germline V CDR1 and CDR2: LNHDA, SQIVND (reference sequence). V was shortened by 11 bases and J by 1 base, with 8 bases between the two germline ends. The CDR3 is 12 amino acids. CDR3 residues: CAPWKTNEKLFF. For the CDR3, the DNA is TGTGCCCCCTGGAAAACTAATGAAAAACTGTTTTTT.

At least ten counts were recorded for this clonotype. The chain couples TRBV15 to TRBJ1-4, with 7 bases lining up with TRBD1. CDR1 and CDR2 from the germline V gene are LNHNV and YYDKDF (reference sequence). CDR3 size: 13 residues. V was pared by 6 bases and J by 8 bases, with 6 bases of the junction left unmatched. The CDR3 is CATSANRGEKLFF. As DNA, the CDR3 is TGTGCCACCAGTGCGAACAGGGGCGAAAAACTGTTTTTT. The whole variable domain, remainder taken from reference TRBV15 and TRBJ1-4, is DAMVIQNPRYQVTQFGKPVTLSCSQTLNHNVMYWYQQKSSQAPKLLFHYYDKDFNNEADTPDNFQSRRPNTSFCFLDIRSPGLGDTAMYLCATSANRGEKLFFGSGTQLSVL.

This clonotype occurred many times. V usage is TRBV11-2 and J usage is TRBJ2-2, with 7 bases lining up with TRBD1. Germline CDR1 and CDR2: SGHAT and FQNNGV. This CDR3 region has 15 residues. The J segment lost 3 bases and the V segment lost 4 bases, leaving 5 bases of the junction unmatched. This chain's CDR3 is CASSSTGTDTGELFF. CDR3 in DNA: TGTGCCAGCAGCTCGACAGGGACGGACACCGGGGAGCTGTTTTTT.

Many counts were recorded for this clonotype. This chain connects TRBV2 to TRBJ2-1, with 12 bases that match TRBD2. Germline CDR1 SNHLY, CDR2 FYNNEI. This CDR3 region has 14 residues. J lost 6 bases, V lost 9 bases, and 6 bases had no gene match. The CDR3 sequence: CARIGTSGSNEQFF. CDR3 DNA sequence: TGTGCCAGAATCGGGACTAGCGGGTCCAATGAGCAGTTCTTC.

This clonotype was detected ten times or more. The chain couples TRBV9 to TRBJ2-7; no clear D. This CDR3 is 15 amino acids long. V dropped 2 bases and J dropped 0 bases, with 12 bases sitting between them. CDR1 is SGDLS, CDR2 YYNGEE, per germline. CDR3 sequence: CASSVGGSSSYEQYF. In DNA form, the CDR3 reads TGTGCCAGCAGCGTTGGTGGAAGTAGCTCCTACGAGCAGTACTTC.

Ten or more counts support this clonotype. The V and J genes are TRBV30 and TRBJ1-1; no reliable D call. Trimming removed 2 bases at V and 0 bases at J, with 4 bases between. CDR1 GTSNPN and CDR2 SVGIG come from the germline V gene (reference sequence). The CDR3 spans 12 residues. CDR3 nucleotides: TGTGCCTGGAGTCCCATGAACACTGAAGCTTTCTTT. It translates to CAWSPMNTEAFF.

For this clonotype: One base away lies a much larger clone, so this may be a sequencing read error. The CDR3 sequence: CASSLRWASGRETQYF. Written as DNA, the CDR3 is TGTGCCAGCAGTTTAAGGTGGGCTAGCGGGAGAGAGACCCAGTACTTC. The V call is TRBV28, the J call TRBJ2-5; 10 nucleotides agree with TRBD2. Germline V gene lookup returns CDR1 MDHEN and CDR2 SYDVKM. With V trimmed by 2 bases and J by 4 bases, 7 bases remained unmatched. The length of the CDR3 is 16 residues.

This clonotype was seen only a few times. CDR3 bases: TGTGCCACCGGGCCCGGAGGGACCCCTCAGCCCCAGCATTTT. It translates to CATGPGGTPQPQHF. The rearrangement links TRBV24-1 to TRBJ1-5; the D gene is possibly TRBD1 (5 bases). This CDR3 is built from 14 residues. The V gene's germline CDR1 is KGHDR and CDR2 SFDVKD. V was cut by 9 bases and J by 6 bases, with 17 bases left in between.

The chain combines TRBV7-2 with TRBJ2-3; 7 nucleotides align to TRBD2. This CDR3 spans 13 amino acids. V shed 5 bases and J 8 bases; nucleotides not matched to a gene: 7. Germline values: CDR1 SGHTA, CDR2 FQGNSA. Here the CDR3 DNA reads TGTGCCAGCAGCGCAACCCCGGGAGGTACGCAGTATTTT. As protein: CASSATPGGTQYF.

This clonotype was detected many times. The rearrangement joins TRBV5-1 to TRBJ1-5, with D unclear. Germline lookup yields CDR1 SGHRS and CDR2 YFSETQ. V was clipped by 4 bases and J by 4 bases, with 9 bases between them. CDR3 length: 13 residues. The CDR3 protein is CASSTTPNQPQHF. The CDR3 DNA sequence: TGCGCCAGCAGCACGACACCAAATCAGCCCCAGCATTTT. Full variable domain (outside the CDR3, taken from reference TRBV5-1 and TRBJ1-5): KAGVTQTPRYLIKTRGQQVTLSCSPISGHRSVSWYQQTPGQGLQFLFEYFSETQRNKGNFPGRFSGRQFSNSRSEMNVSTLELGDSALYLCASSTTPNQPQHFGDGTRLSIL.

This chain links TRBV6-2 or TRBV6-3 with TRBJ2-7; D unclear. The CDR3 extends over 14 amino acids. V was pared by 2 bases and J by 4 bases, with 12 bases between. Germline V lookup: CDR1 MNHEY, CDR2 SVGEGT. The CDR3 loop is CASSYRDTTYEQYF. CDR3 bases: TGTGCCAGCAGTTACCGAGACACTACATACGAGCAGTACTTC.

This clonotype was found many times. This chain uses TRBV20-1 with TRBJ1-5; possible D gene TRBD1, 5 bases. This CDR3 contains 11 residues. V lost 2 bases to trimming and J lost 11 bases, with 10 bases between them. CDR1 is DFQATT and CDR2 is SNEGSKA in the germline V gene (reference sequence). The CDR3: CSARTGFSQHF. The DNA of the CDR3 is TGCAGTGCTAGAACAGGTTTTTCCCAGCATTTT.

The table lists this clonotype with a few counts. The chain employs TRBV29-1 and TRBJ2-1; 7 nucleotides match TRBD1. The CDR3 is made up of 15 amino acids. The germline V gene encodes CDR1 SQVTM and CDR2 ANQGSEA. Trimming took 5 bases from V and 7 from J; bases not matched to a gene: 14. This CDR3 is CSVSLNRQGWNEQFF. The CDR3 nucleotides are TGCAGCGTTAGCCTAAACCGACAGGGCTGGAATGAGCAGTTCTTC.

There are many counts of this clonotype. V usage is TRBV4-1 and J usage is TRBJ1-2; weak D call: TRBD1 (5 bases). V dropped 1 base and J dropped 5 bases, with 14 bases sitting between them. Germline CDR1 reads MGHRA; CDR2 reads YSYEKL. This CDR3 is 15 amino acids long. The CDR3 spells CASSQVGTVVYGYTF. CDR3 nucleotides: TGCGCCAGCAGCCAAGTGGGGACCGTCGTGTATGGCTACACCTTC.

Ten or more counts support this clonotype. The chain recombines TRBV15 with TRBJ1-2; weak D call: TRBD1 (5 bases). Germline CDR1 and CDR2: LNHNV and YYDKDF (reference sequence). The CDR3 has 16 amino acids. With 1 base removed from V and 3 bases from J, the gap between germline ends came to 15 bases. CDR3 in DNA: TGTGCCACCAGCAGAGTGGGGCAGAACCCATACTATGGCTACACCTTC. Its protein is CATSRVGQNPYYGYTF.

This clonotype was picked up a small number of times. The J gene is TRBJ2-1, the V gene TRBV20-1; D may be TRBD2 (7 bases). This CDR3 comprises 14 residues. With 3 bases removed from V and 6 bases from J, the gap between germline ends came to 15 bases. Per the germline V gene, CDR1 is DFQATT and CDR2 is SNEGSKA (reference sequence). CDR3 DNA: TGCAGTGCTAGCGGGGGGCTAGTTGGCAATGAGCAGTTCTTC. Protein: CSASGGLVGNEQFF.

A note on this clonotype: A read error may be the cause here, since a much bigger clone is one base away. The V gene is TRBV11-2, the J gene TRBJ2-2; no clear D gene. The V gene's germline CDR1 is SGHAT and CDR2 FQNNGV. This CDR3 is built from 14 residues. The CDR3 DNA is TGTCCCAGCAGCTTAGACGTGGCCAGCGGGGAGCTGTTTTTT. Translation: CPSSLDVASGELFF. The entire variable domain, with the rest obtained from reference TRBV11-2 and TRBJ2-2, is as follows: EAGVAQSPRYKIIEKRQSVAFWCNPISGHATLYWYQQILGQGPKLLIQFQNNGVVDDSQLPKDRFSAERLKGVDSTLKIQPAKLEDSAVYLCPSSLDVASGELFFGEGSRLTVL.

This clonotype occurred many times. The chain recombines TRBV4-3 with TRBJ2-1, with a weak D call TRBD2 (5 bases). Trimming cost V 0 bases and J 4 bases, with 19 bases left between them. The CDR3 sequence is 18 residues long. Germline V gene lookup returns CDR1 LGHNA and CDR2 YSLEER. The CDR3 DNA sequence: TGCGCCAGCAGCCAAGACCTCAGCGGAGACTCTATTTACAATGAGCAGTTCTTC. This codes for CASSQDLSGDSIYNEQFF.

Remarks on this clonotype: The junction and the germline gene differ at one end; a read error may be behind it. This chain links TRBV11-2 with TRBJ1-2; D unresolved. Germline loops: CDR1 SGHAT, CDR2 FQNNGV. The CDR3 is 13 residues long. CDR3 loop: CANSLVSNYGYTF. Written as DNA, the CDR3 is TGTGCCAACAGCTTAGTATCTAACTATGGCTACACCTTC.

This clonotype was observed a handful of times. This chain joins TRBV20-1 and TRBJ2-5; D unclear. V lost 6 bases and J lost 5, with 19 bases in between. The CDR3 is 14 residues long. Germline CDR1 reads DFQATT; CDR2 reads SNEGSKA (reference sequence). Here the CDR3 reads CSATRRGRTETQYF. The CDR3 DNA follows: TGCAGTGCCACCCGTCGTGGCCGTACGGAGACCCAGTACTTC.

In its sample, this clonotype was seen a few times. The chain uses TRBV10-3 and TRBJ2-5; 9 nucleotides match TRBD2. This CDR3 has 14 residues. Germline-derived CDR1 and CDR2 are ENHRY and SYGVKD. The J segment lost 5 bases and the V segment lost 10 bases, leaving 11 bases of the junction unmatched. CDR3: CATSEIAGVETQYF. The CDR3 nucleotides read TGTGCCACCTCGGAGATAGCGGGAGTGGAGACCCAGTACTTC.